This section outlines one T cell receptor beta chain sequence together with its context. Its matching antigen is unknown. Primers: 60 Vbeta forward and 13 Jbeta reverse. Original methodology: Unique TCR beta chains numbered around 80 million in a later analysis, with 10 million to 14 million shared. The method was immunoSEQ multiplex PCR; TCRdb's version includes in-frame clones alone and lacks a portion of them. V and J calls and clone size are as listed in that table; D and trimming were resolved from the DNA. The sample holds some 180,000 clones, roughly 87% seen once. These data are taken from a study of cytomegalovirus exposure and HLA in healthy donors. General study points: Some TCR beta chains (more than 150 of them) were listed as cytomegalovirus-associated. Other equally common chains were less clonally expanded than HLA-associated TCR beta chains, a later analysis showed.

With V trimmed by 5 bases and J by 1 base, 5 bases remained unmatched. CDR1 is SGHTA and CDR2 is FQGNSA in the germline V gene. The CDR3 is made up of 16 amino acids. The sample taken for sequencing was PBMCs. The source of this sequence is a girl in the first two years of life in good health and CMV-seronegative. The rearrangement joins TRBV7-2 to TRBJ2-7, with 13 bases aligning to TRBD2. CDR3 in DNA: TGTGCCAGCAGCGTCGGGACTAGCGGGACTTCCTACGAGCAGTACTTC. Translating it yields CASSVGTSGTSYEQYF.